Included here is one T cell receptor (beta chain) sequence, with context. This clonotype occurred many times. The antigen it recognizes is unknown. One end of the junction varies from germline; a read error may be responsible. The data were taken from a study of response to subunit inactivated influenza vaccine (dated by TCRdb to between 2017 and 2018). Background on the whole study: Deep quantitative profiling of the T cell receptor repertoire was used in the study to follow responses to a trivalent subunit inactivated influenza vaccine. Overall study results and their limits: It was suggested by the authors that each seasonal influenza vaccination may recruit only a limited number of new T cells.

Library preparation employed RT-PCR. Sequenced using an Illumina HiSeq 2500. TCRdb took the public reads, trimmed them with fastp at Q25, ran MiXCR for clone calling and kept in-frame beta chains. Under each unique CDR3 protein, matching rows form one entry showing the most common genes and DNA. The sample table contains about 520,000 distinct CDR3 sequences; only one count was recorded for approximately 11% of them. Of the sample, less than 15% is held by the ten largest clones. Reading the label with the study, this specimen's time point is: around 47 days after influenza vaccine administration. Inclusive of the bounding cysteine and phenylalanine, the CDR3 is 16 residues long. The entry retains the CDR3 DNA only, 48 bases that are in frame from base 1. Based on the germline V gene, the CDR1 and CDR2 sequences are SGHRS and YFSETQ.

The source is a man aged 50 to 60 who received an inactivated influenza vaccine. Donor details come from another sample of the same person, matched by shared clones. This specimen was PBMCs from blood, taken roughly 46 days after vaccination. Rearrangement joined TRBV5-1 to TRBJ2-1, and TRBD1 may be the D gene, going by 6 matching bases. The CDR3 region reads CAISWGPGTGSNEQFF. The nucleotide sequence is TGCGCCATCAGCTGGGGTCCAGGAACAGGGAGCAATGAGCAGTTCTTC.